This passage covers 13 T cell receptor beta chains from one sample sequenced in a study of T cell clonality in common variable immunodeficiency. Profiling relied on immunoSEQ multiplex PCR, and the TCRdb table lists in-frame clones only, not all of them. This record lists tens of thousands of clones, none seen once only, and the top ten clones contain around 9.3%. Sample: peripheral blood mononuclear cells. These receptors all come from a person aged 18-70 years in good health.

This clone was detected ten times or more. The CDR3 spells CATSRGTSYNEQFF. The sequenced CDR3 bases are TGTGCCACCAGCAGAGGAACCAGCTACAATGAG. This chain uses TRBV15 with TRBJ2-1; D ambiguous. The read terminates 3 residues before the CDR3 end, so the remaining end is supplied by the germline J gene. The CDR3 length is 14 residues. Germline V gives CDR1 LNHNV, CDR2 YYDKDF (reference sequence). V was pared by 1 base and J by 3 bases, with 7 bases between.

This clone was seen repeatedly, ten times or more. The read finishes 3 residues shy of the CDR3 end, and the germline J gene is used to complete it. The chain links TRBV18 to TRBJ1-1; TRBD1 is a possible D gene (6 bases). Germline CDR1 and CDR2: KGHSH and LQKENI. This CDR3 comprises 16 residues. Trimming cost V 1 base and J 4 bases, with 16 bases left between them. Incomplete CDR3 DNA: TGTGCCAGCTCACCACTCCCGGGGGGCGGTGGCACTGAA. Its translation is CASSPLPGGGGTE. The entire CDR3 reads CASSPLPGGGGTEAFF. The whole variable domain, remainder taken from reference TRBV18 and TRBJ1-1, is NAGVMQNPRHLVRRRGQEARLRCSPMKGHSHVYWYRQLPEEGLKFMVYLQKENIIDESGMPKERFSAEFPKEGPSILRIQQVVRGDSAAYFCASSPLPGGGGTEAFFGQGTRLTVV.

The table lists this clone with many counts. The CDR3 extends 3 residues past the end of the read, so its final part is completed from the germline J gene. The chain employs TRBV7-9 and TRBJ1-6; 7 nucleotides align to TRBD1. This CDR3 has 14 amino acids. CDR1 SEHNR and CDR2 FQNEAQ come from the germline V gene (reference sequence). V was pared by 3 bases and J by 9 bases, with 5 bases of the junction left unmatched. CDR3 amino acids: CASSFAGGSSPLHF. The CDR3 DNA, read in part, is TGTGCCAGCAGCTTCGCAGGGGGGAGTTCACCC.

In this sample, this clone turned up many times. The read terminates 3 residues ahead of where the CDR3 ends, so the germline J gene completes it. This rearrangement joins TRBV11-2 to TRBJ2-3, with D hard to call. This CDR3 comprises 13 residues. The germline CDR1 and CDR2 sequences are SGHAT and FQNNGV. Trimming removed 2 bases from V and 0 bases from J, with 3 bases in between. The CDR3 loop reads CASSLPSTDTQYF. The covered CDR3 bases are TGTGCCAGCAGCTTACCGAGCACAGATACG.

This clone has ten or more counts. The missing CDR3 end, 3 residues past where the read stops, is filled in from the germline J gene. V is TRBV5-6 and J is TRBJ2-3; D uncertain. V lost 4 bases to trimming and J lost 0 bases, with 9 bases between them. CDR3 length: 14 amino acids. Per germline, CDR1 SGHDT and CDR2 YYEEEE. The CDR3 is CASSPLFSTDTQYF. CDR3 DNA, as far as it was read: TGTGCCAGCAGCCCACTTTTCAGCACAGATACG.

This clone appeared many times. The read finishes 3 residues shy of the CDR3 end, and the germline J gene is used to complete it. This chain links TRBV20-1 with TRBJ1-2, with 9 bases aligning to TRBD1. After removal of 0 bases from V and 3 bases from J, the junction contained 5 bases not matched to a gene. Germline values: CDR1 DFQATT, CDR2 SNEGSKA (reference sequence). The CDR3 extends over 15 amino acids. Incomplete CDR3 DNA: TGCAGTGCTAGAGACCAGGGACAGGGCTACTATGGC. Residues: CSARDQGQGYYG. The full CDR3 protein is CSARDQGQGYYGYTF.

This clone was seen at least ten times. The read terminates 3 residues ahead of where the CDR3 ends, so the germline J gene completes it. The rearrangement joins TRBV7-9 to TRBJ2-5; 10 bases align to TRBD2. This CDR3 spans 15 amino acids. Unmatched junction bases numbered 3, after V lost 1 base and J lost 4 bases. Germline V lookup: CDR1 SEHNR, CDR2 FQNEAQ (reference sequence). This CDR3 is CASSLGLAGVETQYF. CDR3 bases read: TGTGCCAGCAGCTTAGGGCTAGCGGGAGTAGAGACC.

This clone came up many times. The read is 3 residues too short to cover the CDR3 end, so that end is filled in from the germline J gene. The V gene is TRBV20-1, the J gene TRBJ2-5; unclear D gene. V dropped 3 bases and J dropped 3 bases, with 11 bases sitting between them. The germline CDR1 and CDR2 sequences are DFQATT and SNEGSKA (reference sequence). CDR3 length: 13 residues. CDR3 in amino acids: CSASVSSEETQYF. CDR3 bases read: TGCAGTGCTAGTGTGTCCAGCGAAGAGACC.

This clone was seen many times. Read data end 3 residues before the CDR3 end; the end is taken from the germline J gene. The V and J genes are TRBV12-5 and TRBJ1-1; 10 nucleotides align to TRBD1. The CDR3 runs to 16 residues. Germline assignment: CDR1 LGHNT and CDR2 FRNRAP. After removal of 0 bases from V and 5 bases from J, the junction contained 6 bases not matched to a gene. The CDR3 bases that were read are TGTGCTAGTGGTTTGGTACTCGGACAGGGGGGGACTGAA. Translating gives CASGLVLGQGGTE. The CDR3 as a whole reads CASGLVLGQGGTEAFF.

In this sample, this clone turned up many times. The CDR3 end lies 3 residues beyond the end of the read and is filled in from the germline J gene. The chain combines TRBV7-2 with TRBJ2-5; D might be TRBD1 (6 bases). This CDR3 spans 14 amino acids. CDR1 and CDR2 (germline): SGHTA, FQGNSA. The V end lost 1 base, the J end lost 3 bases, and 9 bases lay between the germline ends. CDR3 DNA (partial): TGTGCCAGCAGCTTAGGAACAGGGAAAGAGACC. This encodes CASSLGTGKET. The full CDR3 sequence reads CASSLGTGKETQYF.

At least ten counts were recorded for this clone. The CDR3 is CSARGGAGNTEAFF. CDR3 bases read: TGCAGTGCTAGAGGTGGCGCAGGGAACACTGAA. This chain links TRBV20-1 with TRBJ1-1, with D uncertain. The CDR3 is cut off 3 residues early in the read; its end comes from the germline J gene. V dropped 1 base and J dropped 1 base, with 10 bases sitting between them. Germline CDR1 and CDR2: DFQATT and SNEGSKA (reference sequence). The CDR3 is made up of 14 amino acids.

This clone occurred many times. The CDR3 protein is CASSIQGGAETQYF. The part of the CDR3 DNA that was read is TGTGCCAGCAGCATACAGGGGGGCGCGGAGACC. This chain joins TRBV7-3 and TRBJ2-5; 8 bases line up with TRBD1. The read gets to within 3 residues of the CDR3 end, and the germline J gene fills in the rest. CDR3 length: 14 amino acids. The germline V gene encodes CDR1 SGHTA and CDR2 FQGTGA. The V gene end was trimmed by 5 bases and the J gene end by 5 bases; junction bases not matched to a gene: 7. The full variable domain, completed using reference TRBV7-3 and TRBJ2-5, is GAGVSQTPSNKVTEKGKYVELRCDPISGHTALYWYRQSLGQGPEFLIYFQGTGAADDSGLPNDRFFAVRPEGSVSTLKIQRTERGDSAVYLCASSIQGGAETQYFGPGTRLLVL.

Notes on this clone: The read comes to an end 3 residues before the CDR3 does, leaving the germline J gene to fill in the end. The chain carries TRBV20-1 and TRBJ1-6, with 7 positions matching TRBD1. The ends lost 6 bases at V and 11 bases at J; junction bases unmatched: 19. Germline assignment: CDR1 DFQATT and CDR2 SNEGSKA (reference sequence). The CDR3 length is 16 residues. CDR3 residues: CSADSGSGQTRTPLHF. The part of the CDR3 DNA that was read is TGCAGTGCCGACTCGGGGTCGGGACAGACCAGGACACCC.